The next 11 T cell receptor beta chains were all read from a single sample in a study of cytomegalovirus exposure and HLA in healthy donors. 13 Jbeta primers and 60 Vbeta primers were used for the PCR. Using immunoSEQ multiplex PCR, the repertoire was profiled, and TCRdb retains in-frame clones only, with some absent. The sample records more than 90,000 clones, less than 80% being singletons. Sequenced input: PBMCs. These receptors all come from a woman in her forties or fifties in good health and CMV-seropositive.

In this sample, this clone turned up a few times. V is TRBV10-2 and J is TRBJ1-2, with 9 bases matching TRBD1. This CDR3 spans 14 amino acids. With 5 bases clipped from V and 8 bases from J, the junction kept 9 bases outside the gene matches. Germline CDR1 and CDR2: WSHSY and SAAADI. CDR3 protein: CASSTTGGAEGYTF. The CDR3 DNA reads TGCGCCAGCAGTACCACAGGGGGCGCGGAAGGCTACACCTTC.

The V and J genes are TRBV19 and TRBJ1-2; D perhaps matches TRBD1 (6 bases). This CDR3 is 12 amino acids long. The V and J ends lost 8 bases and 8 bases respectively, with 15 bases between them. Germline V lookup: CDR1 LNHDA, CDR2 SQIVND (reference sequence). The CDR3, as DNA: TGTGCCAGTTACAACAGGGTCGGGGGCTACACCTTC. Translation: CASYNRVGGYTF.

CDR3 amino acids: CSVGDGYTF. The CDR3 nucleotides read TGCAGCGTAGGGGATGGCTACACCTTC. V usage is TRBV29-1 and J usage is TRBJ1-2, with D possibly matching TRBD1 (5 bases). The germline V gene encodes CDR1 SQVTM and CDR2 ANQGSEA. CDR3 length: 9 residues. Deletions cut 6 bases from V and 6 bases from J, with 5 bases between.

V is TRBV29-1 and J is TRBJ2-5, with D possibly TRBD2 on 6 matching bases. This CDR3 spans 15 amino acids. V lost 7 bases and J 4 bases, leaving 22 bases between the germline ends. Germline values: CDR1 SQVTM, CDR2 ANQGSEA. The CDR3 DNA follows: TGCAGCGGTAGGGGTGTCGGGGGATCAGGAGAGACCCAGTACTTC. Its protein is CSGRGVGGSGETQYF.

V gene TRBV7-3 combines with J gene TRBJ2-5, with 7 bases matching TRBD2. Germline V gene sequence: CDR1 SGHTA, CDR2 FQGTGA. Germline trimming cut 1 base from V and 4 bases from J; bases unmatched to any gene: 0. The CDR3 sequence is 13 residues long. CDR3 sequence: CASSLIAGETQYF. CDR3 sequence (DNA): TGTGCCAGCAGCTTAATAGCGGGAGAGACCCAGTACTTC.

The chain couples TRBV6-5 to TRBJ1-1; 8 bases are a match to TRBD1. Germline loops: CDR1 MNHEY, CDR2 SVGAGI. The ends lost 6 bases at V and 5 bases at J; junction bases unmatched: 11. The CDR3 consists of 15 residues. DNA for the CDR3: TGTGCCAGCAGACCGGACAGGGATTTTGGAACTGAAGCTTTCTTT. As protein: CASRPDRDFGTEAFF.

The DNA of the CDR3 is TGTGCCAGCAGTTTCGTCCGGGGTCGGGAGCAGTACTTC. Protein sequence: CASSFVRGREQYF. This chain uses TRBV27 with TRBJ2-7; D is perhaps TRBD2 (5 bases). V gave up 3 bases and J gave up 7 bases, with 13 bases separating them. Germline V gives CDR1 MNHEY, CDR2 SMNVEV (reference sequence). CDR3 length: 13 residues.

The genes are TRBV7-9 and TRBJ1-2, with 11 bases aligning to TRBD1. Germline lookup yields CDR1 SEHNR and CDR2 FQNEAQ (reference sequence). Trimming removed 1 base from V and 8 bases from J; junction bases left unmatched: 6. This CDR3 is built from 15 residues. CDR3 coding DNA: TGTGCCAGCAGCTTAGACGGGACAGGGGGATTCGGCTACACCTTC. This sequence encodes CASSLDGTGGFGYTF.

In its sample, this clone was seen a few times. The chain has TRBV6-6 and TRBJ1-1, with D uncertain. The V end was cut by 2 bases, the J end by 2 bases, with 3 bases between. Germline loops: CDR1 MNHNY, CDR2 SVGAGI (reference sequence). This CDR3 spans 12 amino acids. Written as DNA, the CDR3 is TGTGCCAGCAGTTACCATAACACTGAAGCTTTCTTT. It specifies CASSYHNTEAFF.

This sequence joins TRBV4-1 and TRBJ2-2; D not certain. Trimming pared 4 bases from V and 4 bases from J, leaving 7 bases between. The CDR3 consists of 13 residues. Germline assignment: CDR1 MGHRA and CDR2 YSYEKL. Here the CDR3 DNA reads TGCGCCAGCAGCCCAACAGCCACCGGGGAGCTGTTTTTT. It specifies CASSPTATGELFF.

J is TRBJ1-2 and V is TRBV27; 8 nucleotides line up with TRBD1. Trimming took 0 bases from V and 8 from J; bases not matched to a gene: 5. This CDR3 contains 14 residues. Germline values: CDR1 MNHEY, CDR2 SMNVEV (reference sequence). The CDR3 loop reads CASSLSGTGAGYTF. CDR3 nucleotides: TGTGCCAGCAGTTTATCCGGGACAGGCGCCGGCTACACCTTC.